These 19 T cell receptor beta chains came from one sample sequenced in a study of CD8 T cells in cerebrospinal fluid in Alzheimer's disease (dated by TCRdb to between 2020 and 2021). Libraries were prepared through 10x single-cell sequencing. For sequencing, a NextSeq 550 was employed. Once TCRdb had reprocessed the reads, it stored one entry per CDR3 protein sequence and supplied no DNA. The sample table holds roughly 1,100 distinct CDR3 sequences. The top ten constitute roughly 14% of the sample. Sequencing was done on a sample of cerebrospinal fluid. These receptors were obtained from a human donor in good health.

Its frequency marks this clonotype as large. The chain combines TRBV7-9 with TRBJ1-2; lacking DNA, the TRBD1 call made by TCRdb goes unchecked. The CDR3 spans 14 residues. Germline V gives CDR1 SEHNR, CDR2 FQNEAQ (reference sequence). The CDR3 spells CASSSTGTAHGYTF.

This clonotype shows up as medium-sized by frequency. The CDR3 sequence: CASKMGQAYEQYF. The chain is built from TRBV2 and TRBJ2-7; TCRdb lists TRBD1, though no DNA is available to test this call. Per the germline V gene, CDR1 is SNHLY and CDR2 is FYNNEI. The CDR3 spans 13 residues.

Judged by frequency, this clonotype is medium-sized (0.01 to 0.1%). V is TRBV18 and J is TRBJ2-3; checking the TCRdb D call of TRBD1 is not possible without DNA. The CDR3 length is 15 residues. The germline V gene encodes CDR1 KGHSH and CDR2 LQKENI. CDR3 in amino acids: CASSPTGKGTDTQYF.

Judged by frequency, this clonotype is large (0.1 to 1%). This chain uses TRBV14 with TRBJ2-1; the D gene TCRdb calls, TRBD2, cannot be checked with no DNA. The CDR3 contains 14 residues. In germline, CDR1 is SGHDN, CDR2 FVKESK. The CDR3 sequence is CASSPSGRGNEQFF.

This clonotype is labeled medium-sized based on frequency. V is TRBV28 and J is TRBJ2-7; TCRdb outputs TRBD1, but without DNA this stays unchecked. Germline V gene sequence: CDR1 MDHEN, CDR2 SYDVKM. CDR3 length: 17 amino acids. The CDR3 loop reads CASSNSFPLGGIYEQYF.

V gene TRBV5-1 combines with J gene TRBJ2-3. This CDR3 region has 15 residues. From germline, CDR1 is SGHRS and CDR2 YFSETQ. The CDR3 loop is CASSLVSFSTDTQYF.

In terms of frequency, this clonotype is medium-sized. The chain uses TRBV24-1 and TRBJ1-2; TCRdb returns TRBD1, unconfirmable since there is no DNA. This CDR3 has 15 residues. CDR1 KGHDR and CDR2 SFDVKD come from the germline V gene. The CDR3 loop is CATSDLEDTENGYTF.

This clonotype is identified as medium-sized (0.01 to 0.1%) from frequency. The CDR3 loop is CATSGSGPPSYNEQFF. The chain links TRBV24-1 to TRBJ2-1; TCRdb names TRBD2, which stays unverified in the absence of DNA. CDR1 is KGHDR and CDR2 is SFDVKD in the germline V gene. The CDR3 is 16 amino acids.

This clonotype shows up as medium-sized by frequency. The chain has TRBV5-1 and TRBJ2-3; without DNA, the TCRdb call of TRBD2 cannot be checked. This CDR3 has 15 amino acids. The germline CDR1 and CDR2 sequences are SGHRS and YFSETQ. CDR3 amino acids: CASSLLAGGPDTQYF.

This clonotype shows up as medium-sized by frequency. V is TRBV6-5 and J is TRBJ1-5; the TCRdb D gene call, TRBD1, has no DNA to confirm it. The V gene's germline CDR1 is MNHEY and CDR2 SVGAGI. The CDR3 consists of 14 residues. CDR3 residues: CASSEYGANQPQHF.

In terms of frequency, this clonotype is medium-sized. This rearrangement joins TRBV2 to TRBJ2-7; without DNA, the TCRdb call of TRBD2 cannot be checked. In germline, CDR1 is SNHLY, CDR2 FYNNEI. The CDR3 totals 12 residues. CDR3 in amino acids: CASSQLAWEQYF.

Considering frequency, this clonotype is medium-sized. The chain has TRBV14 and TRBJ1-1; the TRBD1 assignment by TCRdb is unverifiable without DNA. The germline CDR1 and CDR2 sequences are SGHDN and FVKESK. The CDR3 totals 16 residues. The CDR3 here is CARPRADILKNTEAFF.

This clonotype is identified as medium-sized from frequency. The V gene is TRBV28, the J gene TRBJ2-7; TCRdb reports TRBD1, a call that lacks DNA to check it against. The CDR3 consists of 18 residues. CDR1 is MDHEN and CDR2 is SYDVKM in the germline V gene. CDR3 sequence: CASSSTIVTGPSSYEQYF.

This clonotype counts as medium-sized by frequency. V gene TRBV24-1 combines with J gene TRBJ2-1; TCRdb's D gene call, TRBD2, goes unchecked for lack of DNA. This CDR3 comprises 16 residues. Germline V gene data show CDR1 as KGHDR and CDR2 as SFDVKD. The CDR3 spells CATSDYSGGSYNEQFF.

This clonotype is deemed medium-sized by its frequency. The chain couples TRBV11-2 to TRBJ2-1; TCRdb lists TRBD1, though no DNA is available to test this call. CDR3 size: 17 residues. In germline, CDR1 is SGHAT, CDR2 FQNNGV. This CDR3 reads CASSFMGGASSYNEQFF.

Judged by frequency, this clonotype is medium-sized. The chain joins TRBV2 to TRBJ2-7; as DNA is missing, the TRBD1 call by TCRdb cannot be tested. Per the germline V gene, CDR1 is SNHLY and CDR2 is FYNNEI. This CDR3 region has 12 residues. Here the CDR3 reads CASSPGGYEQYF.

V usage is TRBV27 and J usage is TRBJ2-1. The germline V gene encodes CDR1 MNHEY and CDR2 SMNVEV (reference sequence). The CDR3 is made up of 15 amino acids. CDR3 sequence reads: CASSPQVLSYNEQFF.

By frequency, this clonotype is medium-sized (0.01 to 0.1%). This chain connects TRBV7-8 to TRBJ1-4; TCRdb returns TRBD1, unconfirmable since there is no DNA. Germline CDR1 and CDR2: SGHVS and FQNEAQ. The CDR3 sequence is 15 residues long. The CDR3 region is CASSLLAGQGWKLFF.

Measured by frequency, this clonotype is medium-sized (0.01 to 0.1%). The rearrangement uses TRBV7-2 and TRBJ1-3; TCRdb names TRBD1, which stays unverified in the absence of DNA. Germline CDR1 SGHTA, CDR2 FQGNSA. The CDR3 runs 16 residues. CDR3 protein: CASSRHGGSSGNTIYF. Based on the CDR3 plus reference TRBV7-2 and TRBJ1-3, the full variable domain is GAGVSQSPSNKVTEKGKDVELRCDPISGHTALYWYRQSLGQGLEFLIYFQGNSAPDKSGLPSDRFSAERTGGSVSTLTIQRTQQEDSAVYLCASSRHGGSSGNTIYFGEGSWLTVV.